Below, 22 T cell receptor beta chains from the same sample are listed, as sequenced in a study of T-cell reconstitution after alpha-beta-depleted transplantation in children. Preparation of the TCRbeta library used unique molecular identifiers. TCRdb re-called the PCR reads through MiXCR, storing one row per CDR3 protein. In the table there are about 360,000 distinct CDR3 sequences, 13% of which are singletons. The sample in question was PBMCs, obtained from the stem cell graft. Source of these receptors: a human donor who donated a stem cell graft to a child with Fanconi anemia.

This clonotype appeared a few times. The chain has TRBV6-5 and TRBJ1-1; D is undetermined. The length of the CDR3 is 15 residues. Germline assignment: CDR1 MNHEY and CDR2 SVGAGI. V shed 2 bases and J shed 2 bases, with 12 bases lying between them. The CDR3 DNA reads as TGTGCCAGCAGTTACGAGGGCTTGTCCAACACTGAAGCTTTCTTT. It encodes CASSYEGLSNTEAFF.

As concerns this clonotype: One junction end does not reproduce the germline sequence, and a read error may be involved. V usage is TRBV5-6 and J usage is TRBJ1-1; D is ambiguous. Germline values: CDR1 SGHDT, CDR2 YYEEEE. The CDR3 sequence is 16 residues long. CDR3: CASSLNLGSGNPEAFF. The DNA of the CDR3 is TGTGCCAGCAGCTTGAATTTGGGCAGTGGGAACCCTGAAGCTTTCTTT.

This clonotype showed up many times. V and J are TRBV5-1 and TRBJ2-7; the D is unclear. This CDR3 comprises 12 residues. V was cut by 0 bases and J by 7 bases, with 8 bases left in between. Germline CDR1 reads SGHRS; CDR2 reads YFSETQ. CDR3 loop: CASSLGTGEQYF. CDR3 coding DNA: TGCGCCAGCAGCTTGGGAACTGGGGAGCAGTACTTC.

The rearrangement joins TRBV10-3 to TRBJ1-5, with 11 bases matching TRBD1. Trimming cost V 3 bases and J 7 bases; bases outside gene matches: 8. The germline CDR1 and CDR2 sequences are ENHRY and SYGVKD. The CDR3 has 16 amino acids. For the CDR3, the DNA is TGTGCCATCAGTGACTCGGACAGGGGGCGCGGGCAGCCCCAGCATTTT. Amino acids: CAISDSDRGRGQPQHF.

The J gene is TRBJ1-6, the V gene TRBV9, with D unresolved. This CDR3 region has 15 residues. Germline V gene lookup returns CDR1 SGDLS and CDR2 YYNGEE. Trimming shortened V by 4 bases and J by 7 bases, and 15 bases separated the two germline ends. The CDR3 nucleotides are TGTGCCAGCAGCCCCCAACACCTATCCAATTCACCCCTCCACTTT. Protein sequence: CASSPQHLSNSPLHF.

This clonotype turned up a few times. The rearrangement joins TRBV20-1 to TRBJ1-3, with 9 positions matching TRBD1. The CDR3 extends over 14 amino acids. J lost 8 bases, V lost 0 bases, and 5 bases had no gene match. Germline V gene sequence: CDR1 DFQATT, CDR2 SNEGSKA (reference sequence). CDR3 region: CSARDLTGGHTIYF. CDR3 nucleotides: TGCAGTGCTAGAGACCTGACAGGGGGACACACCATATATTTT.

The chain has TRBV29-1 and TRBJ2-5; 15 positions agree with TRBD2. Germline-derived CDR1 and CDR2 are SQVTM and ANQGSEA. CDR3 length equals 17 residues. V lost 6 bases and J lost 4; bases outside the gene matches: 12. CDR3 sequence reads: CSVDGLAGGTPGETQYF. The CDR3 DNA is TGCAGCGTAGACGGACTAGCGGGGGGGACTCCCGGAGAGACCCAGTACTTC.

At least ten counts were recorded for this clonotype. V and J are TRBV5-1 and TRBJ2-1; 10 positions match TRBD2. With 1 base clipped from V and 7 bases from J, the junction kept 5 bases outside the gene matches. Germline loops: CDR1 SGHRS, CDR2 YFSETQ. The CDR3 totals 15 residues. The CDR3 DNA sequence: TGCGCCAGCAGCTTGACACTAGCGGGGACTAATGAGCAGTTCTTC. Protein: CASSLTLAGTNEQFF.

This clonotype was counted many times. As DNA, the CDR3 is TGCGCCAGCAGGGGGAGGGTGGAGGATCGGGAAGAGACCCAGTACTTC. It is translated as CASRGRVEDREETQYF. V gene TRBV5-1 combines with J gene TRBJ2-5, with 7 positions matching TRBD2. The CDR3 extends over 16 amino acids. V lost 5 bases, J lost 3 bases, and 13 bases stayed unmatched. The germline gives CDR1 SGHRS, CDR2 YFSETQ.

The chain recombines TRBV7-8 with TRBJ2-1; D possibly matches TRBD1 or TRBD2 (7 bases each). CDR1 is SGHVS, CDR2 FQNEAQ, per germline. V lost 6 bases, J lost 6 bases, and 15 bases lay in between. The CDR3 contains 14 residues. The CDR3 is CASRQGTNSNEQFF. CDR3 nucleotide sequence: TGTGCCAGCAGACAGGGGACTAACTCCAATGAGCAGTTCTTC.

Ten or more counts support this clonotype. The rearrangement links TRBV3-1 to TRBJ2-6; D call uncertain. This CDR3 is built from 18 residues. V was shortened by 0 bases and J by 1 base, with 13 bases between the two germline ends. CDR1 LGHDT and CDR2 YNNKEL come from the germline V gene (reference sequence). The CDR3 sequence is CASSQDVRIGSGANVLTF. The CDR3 DNA reads as TGTGCCAGCAGCCAAGATGTAAGGATCGGGTCTGGGGCCAACGTCCTGACTTTC. The whole variable domain, filled in from reference TRBV3-1 and TRBJ2-6, reads DTAVSQTPKYLVTQMGNDKSIKCEQNLGHDTMYWYKQDSKKFLKIMFSYNNKELIINETVPNRFSPKSPDKAHLNLHINSLELGDSAVYFCASSQDVRIGSGANVLTFGAGSRLTVL.

This chain uses TRBV6-1 with TRBJ1-6, with no clear D. Germline-derived CDR1 and CDR2 are MNHNS and SASEGT. The length of the CDR3 is 14 residues. V lost 2 bases and J 11 bases, leaving 13 bases between the germline ends. CDR3 DNA sequence: TGTGCCAGCAGTGAAAACCCTACAGACCCACCCCTCCACTTT. This encodes CASSENPTDPPLHF.

This clonotype was recorded a few times. The chain carries TRBV11-2 and TRBJ2-7, with D maybe TRBD2 (7 bases). With 8 bases removed from V and 2 bases from J, the gap between germline ends came to 19 bases. The CDR3 runs to 15 residues. Germline CDR1 SGHAT, CDR2 FQNNGV. Here the CDR3 reads CASRTYGGGPYEQYF. The CDR3 DNA sequence: TGTGCCAGCCGAACTTATGGGGGGGGGCCCTACGAGCAGTACTTC.

This clonotype has just a few counts. This sequence joins TRBV7-2 and TRBJ2-2; D is unresolved. The CDR3 length is 12 residues. The V end was cut by 11 bases, the J end by 1 base, with 8 bases between. Germline values: CDR1 SGHTA, CDR2 FQGNSA. CDR3 DNA sequence: TGTGCCTCCGGACGGAACACCGGGGAGCTGTTTTTT. Its translation is CASGRNTGELFF. Variable domain in full (rest from reference TRBV7-2 and TRBJ2-2): GAGVSQSPSNKVTEKGKDVELRCDPISGHTALYWYRQSLGQGLEFLIYFQGNSAPDKSGLPSDRFSAERTGGSVSTLTIQRTQQEDSAVYLCASGRNTGELFFGEGSRLTVL.

This clonotype appeared a few times. The rearrangement links TRBV11-2 to TRBJ2-1, with 11 bases matching TRBD2. Germline-derived CDR1 and CDR2 are SGHAT and FQNNGV. The trim removed 5 bases at V and 5 bases at J, leaving 5 bases unmatched. This CDR3 contains 15 residues. The CDR3 reads CASSLAGGPDNEQFF. The CDR3, as DNA: TGTGCCAGCAGCCTAGCGGGGGGCCCCGACAATGAGCAGTTCTTC.

This clonotype was seen a few times. V gene TRBV2 combines with J gene TRBJ2-4; no clear D. The V end was cut by 7 bases, the J end by 0 bases, with 7 bases between. Germline CDR1 is SNHLY and CDR2 is FYNNEI. The CDR3 is 13 residues long. CDR3 bases: TGTGCCAGCACGGTACTAGCCAAAAACATTCAGTACTTC. The encoded protein is CASTVLAKNIQYF.

This clonotype appeared a few times. This chain links TRBV11-2 with TRBJ2-3; 11 bases agree with TRBD2. Germline CDR1 is SGHAT and CDR2 is FQNNGV. The trim removed 4 bases at V and 2 bases at J, leaving 11 bases unmatched. The CDR3 spans 18 residues. For the CDR3, the DNA is TGTGCCAGCAGCTCACCCGCTCGACTAGCGGGGTCCACAGATACGCAGTATTTT. Its translation: CASSSPARLAGSTDTQYF.

This clonotype was seen a handful of times. This chain links TRBV30 with TRBJ2-7, with D possibly being TRBD1 (5 bases). The ends were cut back, 5 bases at V and 3 bases at J, with 14 bases in the middle. Germline V CDR1 and CDR2: GTSNPN, SVGIG (reference sequence). The CDR3 has 13 amino acids. The CDR3: CAWGRQRSYEQYF. CDR3 bases: TGTGCCTGGGGAAGACAGAGAAGCTACGAGCAGTACTTC.

This clonotype was counted only a few times. The chain combines TRBV20-1 with TRBJ1-5; TRBD1 agrees at 7 bases. Germline V gene data show CDR1 as DFQATT and CDR2 as SNEGSKA (reference sequence). The CDR3 has 14 residues. The trim removed 6 bases at V and 5 bases at J, leaving 10 bases unmatched. The CDR3 DNA is TGCAGTGCAAGGGGGATGACAGGGTATCAGCCCCAGCATTTT. This encodes CSARGMTGYQPQHF.

This clonotype has just a few counts. The chain has TRBV4-1 and TRBJ1-1; D not certain. V gave up 3 bases and J gave up 5 bases, with 16 bases separating them. The CDR3 extends over 15 amino acids. Germline lookup yields CDR1 MGHRA and CDR2 YSYEKL. In DNA, the CDR3 is TGCGCCAGCAGCCAGGTCAGGCCCGCGCGGACTGAAGCTTTCTTT. Residues: CASSQVRPARTEAFF.

The gene calls are TRBV19 and TRBJ1-2; D ambiguous. CDR1 is LNHDA, CDR2 SQIVND, per germline (reference sequence). The CDR3 consists of 14 residues. Deletions cut 4 bases from V and 8 bases from J, with 17 bases between. The CDR3 DNA sequence: TGTGCCAGTAGTACGATTCGACGGTCTCGGGGCTACACCTTC. It translates to CASSTIRRSRGYTF.

The chain carries TRBV10-3 and TRBJ2-1; D may be TRBD2 (7 bases). The V and J ends lost 3 bases and 4 bases respectively, with 13 bases between them. Germline CDR1 and CDR2: ENHRY and SYGVKD. The CDR3 sequence is 15 residues long. CDR3 nucleotides: TGTGCCATCAGTGACGCACGGGGGGCTTACAATGAGCAGTTCTTC. As protein: CAISDARGAYNEQFF.